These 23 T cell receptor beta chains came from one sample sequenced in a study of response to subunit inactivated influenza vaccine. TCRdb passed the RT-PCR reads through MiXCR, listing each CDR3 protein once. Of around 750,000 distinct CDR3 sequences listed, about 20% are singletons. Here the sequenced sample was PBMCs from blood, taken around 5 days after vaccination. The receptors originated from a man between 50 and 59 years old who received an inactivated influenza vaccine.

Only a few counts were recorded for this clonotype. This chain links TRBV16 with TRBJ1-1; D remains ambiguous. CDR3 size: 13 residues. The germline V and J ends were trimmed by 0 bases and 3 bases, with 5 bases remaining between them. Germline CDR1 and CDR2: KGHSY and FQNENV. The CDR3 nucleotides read TGTGCCAGCAGCCAATCATGGGACACTGAAGCTTTCTTT. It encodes CASSQSWDTEAFF.

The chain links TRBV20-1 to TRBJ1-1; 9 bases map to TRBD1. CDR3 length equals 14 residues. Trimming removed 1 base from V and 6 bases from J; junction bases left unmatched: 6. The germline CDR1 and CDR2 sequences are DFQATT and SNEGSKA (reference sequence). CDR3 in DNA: TGCAGTGCTAGAGGGGGACAGGGAGGAGCTGAAGCTTTCTTT. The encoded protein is CSARGGQGGAEAFF.

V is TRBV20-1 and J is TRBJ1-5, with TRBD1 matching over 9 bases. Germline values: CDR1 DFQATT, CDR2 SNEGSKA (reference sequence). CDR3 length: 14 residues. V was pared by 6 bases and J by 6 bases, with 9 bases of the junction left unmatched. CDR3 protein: CSAWTGDWGQPQHF. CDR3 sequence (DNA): TGCAGTGCGTGGACAGGGGATTGGGGTCAGCCCCAGCATTTT.

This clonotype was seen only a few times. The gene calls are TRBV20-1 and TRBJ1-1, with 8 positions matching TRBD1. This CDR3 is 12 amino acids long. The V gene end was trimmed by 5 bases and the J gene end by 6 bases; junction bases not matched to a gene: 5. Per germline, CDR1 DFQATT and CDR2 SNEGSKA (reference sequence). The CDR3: CSAEGTGAEAFF. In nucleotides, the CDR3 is TGCAGTGCTGAGGGGACAGGAGCTGAAGCTTTCTTT.

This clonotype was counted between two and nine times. CDR3 bases: TGTGCCAGCAGCTTAGATTGGGCCCTCTCCTACGAGCAGTACTTC. It codes for CASSLDWALSYEQYF. The rearrangement links TRBV7-2 to TRBJ2-7; D remains unclear. Trimming left V 1 base short and J 0 bases short, with 10 bases between. The CDR3 has 15 residues. Germline-derived CDR1 and CDR2 are SGHTA and FQGNSA.

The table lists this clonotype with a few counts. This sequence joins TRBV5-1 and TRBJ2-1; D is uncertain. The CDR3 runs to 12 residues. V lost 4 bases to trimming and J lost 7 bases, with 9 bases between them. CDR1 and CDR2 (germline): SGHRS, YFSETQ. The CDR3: CASSAIANEQFF. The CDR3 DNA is TGCGCCAGCAGCGCTATAGCAAATGAGCAGTTCTTC.

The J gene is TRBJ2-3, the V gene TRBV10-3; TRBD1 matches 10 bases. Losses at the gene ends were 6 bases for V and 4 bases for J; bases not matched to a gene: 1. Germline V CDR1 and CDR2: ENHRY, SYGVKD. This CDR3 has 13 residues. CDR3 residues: CAIRGQGPDTQYF. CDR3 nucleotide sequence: TGTGCCATCAGGGGACAGGGGCCAGATACGCAGTATTTT.

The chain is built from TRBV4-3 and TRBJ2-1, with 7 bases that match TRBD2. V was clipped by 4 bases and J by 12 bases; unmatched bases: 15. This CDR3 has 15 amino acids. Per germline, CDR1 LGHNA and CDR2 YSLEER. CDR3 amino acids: CASSLEGLAGARQFF. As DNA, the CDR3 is TGCGCCAGCAGCCTAGAAGGACTGGCGGGAGCTAGGCAGTTCTTC.

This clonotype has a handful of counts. For the CDR3, the DNA is TGTGCCAGCAGCTTAGAACTAGCGGGGAGGAGGGATACGCAGTATTTT. As protein: CASSLELAGRRDTQYF. The chain is built from TRBV7-6 and TRBJ2-3; 10 nucleotides line up with TRBD2. CDR3 length: 16 residues. J lost 6 bases, V lost 1 base, and 7 bases had no gene match. Germline assignment: CDR1 SGHVS and CDR2 FNYEAQ.

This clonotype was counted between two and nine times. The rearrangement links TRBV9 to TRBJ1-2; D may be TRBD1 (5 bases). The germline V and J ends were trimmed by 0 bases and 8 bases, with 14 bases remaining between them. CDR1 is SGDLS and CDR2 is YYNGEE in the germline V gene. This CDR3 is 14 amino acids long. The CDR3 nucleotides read TGTGCCAGCAGCGTAGCTACAGGACCTGGAGGCTACACCTTC. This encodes CASSVATGPGGYTF.

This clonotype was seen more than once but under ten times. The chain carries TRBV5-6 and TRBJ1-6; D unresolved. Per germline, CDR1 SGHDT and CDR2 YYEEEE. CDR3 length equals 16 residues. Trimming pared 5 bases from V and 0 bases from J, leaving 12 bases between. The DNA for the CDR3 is TGTGCCAGCAGGGGGATGAGGTCCTCCTATAATTCACCCCTCCACTTT. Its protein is CASRGMRSSYNSPLHF.

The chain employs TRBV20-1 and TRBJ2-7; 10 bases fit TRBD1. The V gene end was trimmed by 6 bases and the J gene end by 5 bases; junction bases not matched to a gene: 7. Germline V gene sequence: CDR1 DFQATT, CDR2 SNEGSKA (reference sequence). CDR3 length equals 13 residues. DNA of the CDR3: TGCAGTGCCAGCCGGGACAGGGGAGACGAGCAGTACTTC. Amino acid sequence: CSASRDRGDEQYF.

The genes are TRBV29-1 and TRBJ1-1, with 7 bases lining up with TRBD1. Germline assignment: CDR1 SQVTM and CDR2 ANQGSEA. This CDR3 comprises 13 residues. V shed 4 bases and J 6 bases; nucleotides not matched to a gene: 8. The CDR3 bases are TGCAGCGTTGGCAGGGGGAGAGACGCTGAAGCTTTCTTT. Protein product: CSVGRGRDAEAFF.

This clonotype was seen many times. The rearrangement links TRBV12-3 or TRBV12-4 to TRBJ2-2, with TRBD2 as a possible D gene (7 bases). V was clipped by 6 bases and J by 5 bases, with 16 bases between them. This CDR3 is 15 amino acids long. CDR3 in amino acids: CASRGGGVRTGELFF. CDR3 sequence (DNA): TGTGCCAGCAGAGGGGGGGGTGTTAGGACCGGGGAGCTGTTTTTT.

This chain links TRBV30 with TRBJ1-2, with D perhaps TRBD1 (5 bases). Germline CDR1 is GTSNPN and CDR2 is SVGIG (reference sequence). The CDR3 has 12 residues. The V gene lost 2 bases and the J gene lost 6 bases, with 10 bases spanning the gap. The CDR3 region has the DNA TGTGCCTGGAGTTCCGGGGGAAATGGCTACACCTTC. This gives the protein CAWSSGGNGYTF.

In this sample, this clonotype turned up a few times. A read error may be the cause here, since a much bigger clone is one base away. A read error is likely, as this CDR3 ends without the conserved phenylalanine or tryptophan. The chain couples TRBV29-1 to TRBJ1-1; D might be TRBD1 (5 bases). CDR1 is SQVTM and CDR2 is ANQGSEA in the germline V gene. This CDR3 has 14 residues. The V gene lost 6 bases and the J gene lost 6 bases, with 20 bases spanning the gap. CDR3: CSVLIQAAMAEAFL. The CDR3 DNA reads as TGCAGCGTCCTAATACAGGCCGCGATGGCTGAAGCTTTCCTT.

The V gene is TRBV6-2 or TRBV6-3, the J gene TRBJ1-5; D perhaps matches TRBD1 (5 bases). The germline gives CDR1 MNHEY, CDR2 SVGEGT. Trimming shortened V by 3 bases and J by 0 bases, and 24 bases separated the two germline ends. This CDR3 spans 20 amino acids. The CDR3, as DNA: TGTGCCAGCAGTTATCAACCAGCCATCGCTGGGGGGTATAGCAATCAGCCCCAGCATTTT. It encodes CASSYQPAIAGGYSNQPQHF.

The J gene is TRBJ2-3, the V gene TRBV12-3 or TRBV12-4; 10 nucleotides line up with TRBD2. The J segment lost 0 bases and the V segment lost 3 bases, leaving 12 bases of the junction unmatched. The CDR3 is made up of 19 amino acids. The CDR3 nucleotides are TGTGCCAGCAGTTTTCCTACAGGTCTAGCGGGGGCTAGCACAGATACGCAGTATTTT. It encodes CASSFPTGLAGASTDTQYF.

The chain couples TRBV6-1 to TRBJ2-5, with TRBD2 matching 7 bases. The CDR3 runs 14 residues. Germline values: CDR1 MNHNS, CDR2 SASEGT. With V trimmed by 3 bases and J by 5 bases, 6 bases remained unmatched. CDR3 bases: TGTGCCAGCAGTGATCCCCCAGCGGGGGAGACCCAGTACTTC. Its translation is CASSDPPAGETQYF.

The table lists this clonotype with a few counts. For the CDR3, the DNA is TGTGCCAGCATATCCGAGACAGGGGTGACCGGGGAGCTGTTTTTT. Its translation: CASISETGVTGELFF. The chain combines TRBV12-3 or TRBV12-4 with TRBJ2-2; 8 bases are shared with TRBD1. V gave up 7 bases and J gave up 5 bases; unmatched junction bases: 9. CDR3 length: 15 amino acids.

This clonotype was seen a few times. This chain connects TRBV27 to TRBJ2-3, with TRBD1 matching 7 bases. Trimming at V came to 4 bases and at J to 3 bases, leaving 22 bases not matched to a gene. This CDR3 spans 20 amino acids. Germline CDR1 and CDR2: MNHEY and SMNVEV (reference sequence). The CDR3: CASSYVHYYVQGSYTDTQYF. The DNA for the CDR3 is TGTGCCAGCAGTTACGTTCACTACTACGTACAGGGGTCTTATACAGATACGCAGTATTTT.

CDR3 protein: CASSIGMYNEQFF. In nucleotides, the CDR3 is TGTGCCAGTAGTATCGGAATGTACAATGAGCAGTTCTTC. The chain combines TRBV19 with TRBJ2-1; no definite D call. This CDR3 is 13 amino acids long. The V end was cut by 3 bases, the J end by 4 bases, with 7 bases between. CDR1 and CDR2 (germline): LNHDA, SQIVND (reference sequence).

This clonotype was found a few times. The CDR3 here is CASSLFRDRYDEQFF. CDR3 bases: TGTGCCAGCAGTTTATTTAGGGACAGGTACGATGAGCAGTTCTTC. V is TRBV28 and J is TRBJ2-1; 8 nucleotides align to TRBD1. Germline lookup yields CDR1 MDHEN and CDR2 SYDVKM. The CDR3 has 15 residues. The V gene end was trimmed by 1 base and the J gene end by 8 bases; junction bases not matched to a gene: 7.